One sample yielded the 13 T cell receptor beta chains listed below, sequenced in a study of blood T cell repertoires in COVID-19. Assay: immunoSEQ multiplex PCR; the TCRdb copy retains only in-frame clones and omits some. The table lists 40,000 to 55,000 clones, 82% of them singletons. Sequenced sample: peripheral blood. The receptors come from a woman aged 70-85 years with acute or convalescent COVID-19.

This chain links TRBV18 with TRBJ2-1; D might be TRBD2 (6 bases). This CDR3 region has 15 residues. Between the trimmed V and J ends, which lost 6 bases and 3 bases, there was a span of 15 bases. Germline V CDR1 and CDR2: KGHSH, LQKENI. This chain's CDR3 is CASSPLASVYNEQFF. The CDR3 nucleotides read TGTGCCAGCTCGCCCCTAGCGTCAGTCTACAATGAGCAGTTCTTC. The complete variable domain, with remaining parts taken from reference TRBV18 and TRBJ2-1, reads NAGVMQNPRHLVRRRGQEARLRCSPMKGHSHVYWYRQLPEEGLKFMVYLQKENIIDESGMPKERFSAEFPKEGPSILRIQQVVRGDSAAYFCASSPLASVYNEQFFGPGTRLTVL.

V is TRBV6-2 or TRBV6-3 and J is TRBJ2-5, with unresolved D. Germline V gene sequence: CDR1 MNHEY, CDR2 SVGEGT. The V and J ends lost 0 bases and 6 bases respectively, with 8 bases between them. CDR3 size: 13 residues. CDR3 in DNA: TGTGCCAGCAGTTACTCGGGCCACAAGACCCAGTACTTC. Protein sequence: CASSYSGHKTQYF.

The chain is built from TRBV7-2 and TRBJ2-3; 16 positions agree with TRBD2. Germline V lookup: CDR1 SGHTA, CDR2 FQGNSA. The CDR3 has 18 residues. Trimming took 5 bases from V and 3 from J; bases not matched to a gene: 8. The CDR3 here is CASSPWGLAGGGTDTQYF. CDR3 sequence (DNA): TGTGCCAGCAGCCCCTGGGGACTAGCGGGAGGGGGGACAGATACGCAGTATTTT. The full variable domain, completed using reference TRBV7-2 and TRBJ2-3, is GAGVSQSPSNKVTEKGKDVELRCDPISGHTALYWYRQSLGQGLEFLIYFQGNSAPDKSGLPSDRFSAERTGGSVSTLTIQRTQQEDSAVYLCASSPWGLAGGGTDTQYFGPGTRLTVL.

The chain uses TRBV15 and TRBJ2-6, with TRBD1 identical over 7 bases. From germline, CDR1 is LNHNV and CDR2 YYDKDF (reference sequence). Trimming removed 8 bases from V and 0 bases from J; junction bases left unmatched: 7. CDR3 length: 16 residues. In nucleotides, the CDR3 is TGTGCCACCTTGGACAGGTCCTCCTCTGGGGCCAACGTCCTGACTTTC. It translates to CATLDRSSSGANVLTF.

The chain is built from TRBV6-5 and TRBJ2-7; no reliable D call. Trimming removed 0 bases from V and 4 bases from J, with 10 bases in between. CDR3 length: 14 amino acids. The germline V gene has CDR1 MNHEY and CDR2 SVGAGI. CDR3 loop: CASSYSPNTYEQYF. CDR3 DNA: TGTGCCAGCAGTTACTCTCCTAATACTTACGAGCAGTACTTC.

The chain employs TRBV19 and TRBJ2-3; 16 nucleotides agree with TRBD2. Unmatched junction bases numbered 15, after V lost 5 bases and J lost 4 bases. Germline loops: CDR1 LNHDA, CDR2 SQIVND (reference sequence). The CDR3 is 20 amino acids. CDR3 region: CASSGEGLAGGPRSADTQYF. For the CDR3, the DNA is TGTGCCAGTAGTGGGGAGGGACTAGCGGGAGGGCCCCGGTCCGCAGATACGCAGTATTTT.

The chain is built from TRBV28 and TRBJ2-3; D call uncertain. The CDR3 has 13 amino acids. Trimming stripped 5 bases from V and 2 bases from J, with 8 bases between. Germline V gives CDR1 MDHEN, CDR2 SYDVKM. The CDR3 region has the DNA TGTGCCAGCAGTGGCATAATCACAGATACGCAGTATTTT. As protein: CASSGIITDTQYF.

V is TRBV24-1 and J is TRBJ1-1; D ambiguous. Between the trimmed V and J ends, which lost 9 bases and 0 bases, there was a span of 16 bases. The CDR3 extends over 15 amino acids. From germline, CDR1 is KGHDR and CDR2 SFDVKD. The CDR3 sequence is CATSNKGGVNTEAFF. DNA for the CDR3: TGTGCCACCTCCAACAAAGGAGGAGTGAACACTGAAGCTTTCTTT.

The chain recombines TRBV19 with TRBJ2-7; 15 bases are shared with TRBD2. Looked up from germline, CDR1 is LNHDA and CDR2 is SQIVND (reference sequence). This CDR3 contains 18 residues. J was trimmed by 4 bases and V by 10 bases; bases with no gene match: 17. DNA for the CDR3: TGTGCCACCCTAAACGGGGGACTAGCGGGAGGCCGCGGGTACGAGCAGTACTTC. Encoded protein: CATLNGGLAGGRGYEQYF. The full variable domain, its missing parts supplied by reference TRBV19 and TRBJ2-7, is DGGITQSPKYLFRKEGQNVTLSCEQNLNHDAMYWYRQDPGQGLRLIYYSQIVNDFQKGDIAEGYSVSREKKESFPLTVTSAQKNPTAFYLCATLNGGLAGGRGYEQYFGPGTRLTVT.

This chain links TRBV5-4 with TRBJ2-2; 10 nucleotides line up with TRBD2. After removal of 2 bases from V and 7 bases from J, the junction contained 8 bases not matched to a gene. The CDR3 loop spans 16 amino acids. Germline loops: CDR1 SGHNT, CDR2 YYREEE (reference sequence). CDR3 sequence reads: CASSFPAGGPGGELFF. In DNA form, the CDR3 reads TGTGCCAGCAGCTTCCCAGCGGGAGGGCCTGGCGGGGAGCTGTTTTTT.

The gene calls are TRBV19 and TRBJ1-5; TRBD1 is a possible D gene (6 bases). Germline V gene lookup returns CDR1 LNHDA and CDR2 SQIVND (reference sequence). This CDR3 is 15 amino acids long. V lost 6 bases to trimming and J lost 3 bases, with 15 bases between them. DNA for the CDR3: TGTGCCAGTAGAAAATTGGACAGCTACAATCAGCCCCAGCATTTT. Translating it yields CASRKLDSYNQPQHF.

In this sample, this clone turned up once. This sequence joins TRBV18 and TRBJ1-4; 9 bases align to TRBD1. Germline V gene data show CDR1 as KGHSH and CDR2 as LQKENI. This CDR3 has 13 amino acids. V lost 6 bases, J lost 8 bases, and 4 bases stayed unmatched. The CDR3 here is CASSPGQGEKLFF. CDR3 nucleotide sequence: TGTGCCAGCTCTCCGGGACAGGGAGAAAAACTGTTTTTT.

The CDR3 reads CASRTGYTGELFF. Written as DNA, the CDR3 is TGTGCCAGCAGGACGGGGTACACCGGGGAGCTGTTTTTT. This rearrangement joins TRBV7-2 to TRBJ2-2; D may be TRBD2 (5 bases). The CDR3 spans 13 residues. The germline V and J ends were trimmed by 6 bases and 3 bases, with 8 bases remaining between them. Germline V CDR1 and CDR2: SGHTA, FQGNSA.